What follows are 19 T cell receptor beta chains derived from one specimen sequenced in a study of CD8 T cells in Susac syndrome. Reverse transcription of 0.5 to 1 ug RNA was performed with random hexamers. TCRdb processed the immunoSEQ multiplex PCR reads anew with MiXCR; each CDR3 protein has one entry. Of about 120,000 distinct CDR3 sequences listed, roughly 94% are singletons. Sequencing was performed on CD4+ T cells from PBMCs. These receptors were collected from a human donor with multiple sclerosis.

The V and J genes are TRBV29-1 and TRBJ1-1; 11 nucleotides match TRBD1. The CDR3 covers 13 residues. V lost 4 bases to trimming and J lost 5 bases; unmatched junction nucleotides: 3. Per the germline V gene, CDR1 is SQVTM and CDR2 is ANQGSEA. CDR3 in amino acids: CSVGRDRGTEAFF. The CDR3 coding sequence is TGCAGCGTTGGTCGGGACAGGGGGACTGAAGCTTTCTTT.

The chain joins TRBV29-1 to TRBJ1-1; D is uncertain. V shed 6 bases and J shed 4 bases, with 18 bases lying between them. The CDR3 has 14 residues. Germline CDR1 SQVTM, CDR2 ANQGSEA. CDR3 sequence (DNA): TGCAGCGTGGTGGCAACTTCACGGGGCACTGAAGCTTTCTTT. Protein sequence: CSVVATSRGTEAFF.

J is TRBJ2-5 and V is TRBV4-2; TRBD2 matches 10 bases. V lost 3 bases to trimming and J lost 5 bases; unmatched junction nucleotides: 3. The CDR3 covers 14 residues. Germline CDR1 LGHNA, CDR2 YNFKEQ. In nucleotides, the CDR3 is TGTGCCAGCAGCCAGGCGGGACTAGCGGAGACCCAGTACTTC. Translating it yields CASSQAGLAETQYF.

The chain recombines TRBV12-3 or TRBV12-4 with TRBJ1-2; the match to TRBD1 covers 9 bases. After removal of 5 bases from V and 8 bases from J, the junction contained 12 bases not matched to a gene. This CDR3 comprises 15 residues. The CDR3 sequence is CASSLRGTGGWGYTF. CDR3 DNA sequence: TGTGCCAGCAGTCTAAGGGGCACAGGGGGCTGGGGCTACACCTTC.

The chain uses TRBV6-5 and TRBJ2-3, with D hard to call. V was trimmed by 0 bases and J by 0 bases, leaving 10 bases between them. This CDR3 is built from 16 residues. Per the germline V gene, CDR1 is MNHEY and CDR2 is SVGAGI. CDR3 in amino acids: CASSYSLDGSTDTQYF. CDR3 sequence (DNA): TGTGCCAGCAGTTACTCTTTGGATGGTAGCACAGATACGCAGTATTTT.

This chain links TRBV3-1 with TRBJ1-6; perhaps TRBD1 as D (6 bases). Trimming pared 8 bases from V and 7 bases from J, leaving 15 bases between. Per the germline V gene, CDR1 is LGHDT and CDR2 is YNNKEL (reference sequence). The CDR3 spans 14 residues. Here the CDR3 DNA reads TGTGCCAGCGAGGACAGCCAATACAATTCACCCCTCCACTTT. Its protein is CASEDSQYNSPLHF.

This rearrangement joins TRBV30 to TRBJ1-2; D possibly corresponds to TRBD1 (5 bases). Looked up from germline, CDR1 is GTSNPN and CDR2 is SVGIG (reference sequence). This CDR3 spans 11 amino acids. V was clipped by 4 bases and J by 4 bases, with 7 bases between them. The CDR3 loop is CAWNRIYGYTF. The CDR3 DNA follows: TGTGCCTGGAACAGGATCTATGGCTACACCTTC.

The V gene is TRBV2, the J gene TRBJ1-2; tentatively, D is TRBD1 (5 bases). V lost 4 bases and J lost 2, with 14 bases in between. CDR3 size: 15 residues. The germline CDR1 and CDR2 sequences are SNHLY and FYNNEI. The CDR3 bases are TGTGCCAGCAGTGCTCCCGGGACGGGGAACTATGGCTACACCTTC. Encoded protein: CASSAPGTGNYGYTF.

The chain carries TRBV20-1 and TRBJ2-2, with TRBD2 matching 7 bases. V lost 1 base and J lost 0; bases outside the gene matches: 8. Germline V lookup: CDR1 DFQATT, CDR2 SNEGSKA (reference sequence). This CDR3 comprises 17 residues. The CDR3 region is CSARGTGGSANTGELFF. DNA for the CDR3: TGCAGTGCTAGAGGAACCGGCGGGAGCGCGAACACCGGGGAGCTGTTTTTT.

The gene calls are TRBV7-9 and TRBJ1-6, with D tentatively TRBD1 (5 bases). There are 15 residues in the CDR3. The V gene lost 5 bases and the J gene lost 4 bases, with 12 bases spanning the gap. Looked up from germline, CDR1 is SEHNR and CDR2 is FQNEAQ (reference sequence). CDR3 amino acids: CASSAPEGYNSPLHF. The CDR3 bases are TGTGCCAGCAGCGCCCCCGAGGGGTATAATTCACCCCTCCACTTT.

The chain uses TRBV30 and TRBJ2-7; TRBD2 agrees at 11 bases. Losses at the gene ends were 7 bases for V and 7 bases for J; bases not matched to a gene: 9. The CDR3 is 13 residues long. Germline lookup yields CDR1 GTSNPN and CDR2 SVGIG (reference sequence). Written as DNA, the CDR3 is TGTGCCTCTACCGGGACTAGCGGTACAGAGCAGTACTTC. Its translation: CASTGTSGTEQYF.

The chain links TRBV5-1 to TRBJ1-1; TRBD1 matches at 11 bases. CDR1 and CDR2 from the germline V gene are SGHRS and YFSETQ. The CDR3 totals 16 residues. Trimming at V came to 3 bases and at J to 0 bases, leaving 4 bases not matched to a gene. For the CDR3, the DNA is TGCGCCAGCAGCTGGGGGACAGGGGGTATGAACACTGAAGCTTTCTTT. Translated, it gives CASSWGTGGMNTEAFF.

This clonotype was observed a single time. V usage is TRBV3-1 and J usage is TRBJ1-1, with D unresolved. Germline V lookup: CDR1 LGHDT, CDR2 YNNKEL (reference sequence). The ends were cut back, 0 bases at V and 0 bases at J, with 5 bases in the middle. The length of the CDR3 is 14 residues. CDR3 residues: CASSQEIMNTEAFF. The CDR3 DNA is TGTGCCAGCAGCCAAGAGATTATGAACACTGAAGCTTTCTTT.

The rearrangement uses TRBV27 and TRBJ2-7; 8 nucleotides line up with TRBD1. J was trimmed by 4 bases and V by 5 bases; bases with no gene match: 16. The CDR3 runs to 17 residues. The germline CDR1 and CDR2 sequences are MNHEY and SMNVEV (reference sequence). For the CDR3, the DNA is TGTGCCAGCAGTCCCATTCCCCCGAGACAGGGGCGGTACGAGCAGTACTTC. Its translation is CASSPIPPRQGRYEQYF.

The rearrangement joins TRBV6-5 to TRBJ1-6; 9 bases are a match to TRBD1. The CDR3 is 16 residues long. V lost 0 bases, J lost 8 bases, and 5 bases stayed unmatched. The V gene's germline CDR1 is MNHEY and CDR2 SVGAGI. CDR3 sequence: CASSYSLTGGDSPLHF. The CDR3 nucleotides are TGTGCCAGCAGTTACTCGTTGACAGGGGGAGATTCACCCCTCCACTTT.

This chain uses TRBV7-2 with TRBJ1-5, with D unclear. V lost 3 bases and J 7 bases, leaving 10 bases between the germline ends. Germline V gene lookup returns CDR1 SGHTA and CDR2 FQGNSA. The CDR3 length is 13 residues. CDR3 sequence reads: CASSFSEQQPQHF. CDR3 in DNA: TGTGCCAGCAGCTTCAGCGAACAACAGCCCCAGCATTTT.

The V call is TRBV30, the J call TRBJ1-1, with D uncertain. Germline-derived CDR1 and CDR2 are GTSNPN and SVGIG (reference sequence). The CDR3 spans 13 residues. V lost 1 base and J lost 1, with 7 bases in between. The CDR3 protein is CAWSAGRNTEAFF. CDR3 DNA sequence: TGTGCCTGGAGTGCCGGGCGGAACACTGAAGCTTTCTTT.

This rearrangement joins TRBV6-6 to TRBJ2-7, with D unresolved. This CDR3 has 12 amino acids. Per germline, CDR1 MNHNY and CDR2 SVGAGI (reference sequence). V was clipped by 5 bases and J by 4 bases, with 9 bases between them. The CDR3 region is CASSPGWYEQYF. In DNA, the CDR3 is TGTGCCAGCAGTCCCGGATGGTACGAGCAGTACTTC.

The chain recombines TRBV7-2 with TRBJ1-2, with D possibly matching TRBD1 (5 bases). The CDR3 extends over 14 amino acids. CDR1 and CDR2 (germline): SGHTA, FQGNSA. V was clipped by 4 bases and J by 0 bases, with 9 bases between them. Here the CDR3 reads CASSSTAANYGYTF. Written as DNA, the CDR3 is TGTGCCAGCAGCTCGACAGCAGCTAACTATGGCTACACCTTC.